One and the same sample provided the 26 T cell receptor beta chains below, sequenced in a study of PD-1 blockade in classical Hodgkin lymphoma. Clones were read by immunoSEQ multiplex PCR, and TCRdb kept only the in-frame ones, dropping some. Of tens of thousands of clones listed, about nine tenths are singletons. Specified time point: cycle 4 day 1 (C4D1), after less than 7 weeks of nivolumab. Brentuximab vedotin exposure varied, and every patient relapsed after autologous stem cell transplantation. The source was peripheral blood mononuclear cells (PBMCs), collected before the fourth cycle of nivolumab. These receptors were collected from a human donor with classical Hodgkin lymphoma.

The chain employs TRBV6-5 and TRBJ1-5; TRBD1 might be the D (5 bases). Looked up from germline, CDR1 is MNHEY and CDR2 is SVGAGI. Trimming shortened V by 0 bases and J by 4 bases, and 13 bases separated the two germline ends. This CDR3 has 16 amino acids. The CDR3 region is CASSYSGGGRNQPQHF. The DNA for the CDR3 is TGTGCCAGCAGTTACTCGGGGGGTGGACGGAATCAGCCCCAGCATTTT.

The chain uses TRBV2 and TRBJ1-6, with a possible D match to TRBD1 (6 bases). CDR3 length equals 17 residues. Germline CDR1 SNHLY, CDR2 FYNNEI. V was shortened by 6 bases and J by 5 bases, with 20 bases between the two germline ends. The CDR3 DNA is TGTGCCAGCAGGCCCAGGGGTGGGGTAATGGATAATTCACCCCTCCACTTT. Translation gives CASRPRGGVMDNSPLHF.

The chain joins TRBV6-6 to TRBJ1-1; D gene uncertain. The CDR3 runs 15 residues. CDR1 and CDR2 (germline): MNHNY, SVGAGI (reference sequence). With 5 bases removed from V and 0 bases from J, the gap between germline ends came to 13 bases. In nucleotides, the CDR3 is TGTGCCAGCAGTGATAGGACTCGTTTGAACACTGAAGCTTTCTTT. This gives the protein CASSDRTRLNTEAFF.

The V and J genes are TRBV30 and TRBJ1-2; 9 nucleotides agree with TRBD1. Losses at the gene ends were 1 base for V and 2 bases for J; bases not matched to a gene: 2. This CDR3 is 14 amino acids long. Germline-derived CDR1 and CDR2 are GTSNPN and SVGIG (reference sequence). The CDR3 region is CAWSADRGNYGYTF. CDR3 nucleotides: TGTGCCTGGAGTGCTGACAGGGGGAACTATGGCTACACCTTC. Full variable domain (remainder filled in from reference TRBV30 and TRBJ1-2): SQTIHQWPATLVQPVGSPLSLECTVEGTSNPNLYWYRQAAGRGLQLLFYSVGIGQISSEVPQNLSASRPQDRQFILSSKKLLLSDSGFYLCAWSADRGNYGYTFGSGTRLTVV.

This clone was seen more than once but under ten times. The genes are TRBV7-9 and TRBJ1-4, with a possible D match to TRBD1 (5 bases). V was trimmed by 5 bases and J by 8 bases, leaving 15 bases between them. This CDR3 region has 14 residues. Germline CDR1 reads SEHNR; CDR2 reads FQNEAQ (reference sequence). In DNA form, the CDR3 reads TGTGCCAGCAGCCGTGGCGGGGCGCGGGAAAAACTGTTTTTT. It translates to CASSRGGAREKLFF.

The chain recombines TRBV11-2 with TRBJ1-2, with unresolved D. Per germline, CDR1 SGHAT and CDR2 FQNNGV. V was shortened by 3 bases and J by 6 bases, with 8 bases between the two germline ends. This CDR3 has 12 amino acids. The CDR3 bases are TGTGCCAGCAGCTTCGAAAACGATGGCTACACCTTC. Amino acid sequence: CASSFENDGYTF.

The chain uses TRBV28 and TRBJ2-7; D is unresolved. V shed 4 bases and J shed 5 bases, with 9 bases lying between them. In germline, CDR1 is MDHEN, CDR2 SYDVKM. The CDR3 spans 12 residues. As DNA, the CDR3 is TGTGCCAGCAGTTGGCTCATGGACGAGCAGTACTTC. Translating gives CASSWLMDEQYF.

The chain joins TRBV9 to TRBJ2-1, with D unclear. Deletions cut 3 bases from V and 0 bases from J, with 10 bases between. Germline-derived CDR1 and CDR2 are SGDLS and YYNGEE. The CDR3 is 15 amino acids. As DNA, the CDR3 is TGTGCCAGCAGCGCTCTTCTAAGCTCCTACAATGAGCAGTTCTTC. Translating gives CASSALLSSYNEQFF.

This chain connects TRBV29-1 to TRBJ1-5, with 9 bases that match TRBD1. The J segment lost 6 bases and the V segment lost 7 bases, leaving 7 bases of the junction unmatched. This CDR3 contains 13 residues. The germline CDR1 and CDR2 sequences are SQVTM and ANQGSEA. CDR3 loop: CSGATGGGQPQHF. In nucleotides, the CDR3 is TGCAGCGGTGCGACAGGGGGAGGTCAGCCCCAGCATTTT.

V gene TRBV4-2 combines with J gene TRBJ2-7, with TRBD2 matching over 15 bases. Trimming took 5 bases from V and 5 from J; bases not matched to a gene: 13. This CDR3 comprises 18 residues. Germline loops: CDR1 LGHNA, CDR2 YNFKEQ. The CDR3 nucleotides are TGTGCCAGCAGCTCGGGACTAGCGGGGGGAACCCAAGACCACGAGCAGTACTTC. This gives the protein CASSSGLAGGTQDHEQYF.

The V gene is TRBV9, the J gene TRBJ2-2, with TRBD1 matching 8 bases. CDR3 length: 16 amino acids. V lost 2 bases to trimming and J lost 2 bases; unmatched junction nucleotides: 5. In germline, CDR1 is SGDLS, CDR2 YYNGEE. The CDR3 reads CASSVTGGRNTGELFF. CDR3 DNA: TGTGCCAGCAGCGTCACAGGGGGAAGAAACACCGGGGAGCTGTTTTTT. The full variable domain, with the rest looked up from reference TRBV9 and TRBJ2-2, is DSGVTQTPKHLITATGQRVTLRCSPRSGDLSVYWYQQSLDQGLQFLIQYYNGEERAKGNILERFSAQQFPDLHSELNLSSLELGDSALYFCASSVTGGRNTGELFFGEGSRLTVL.

The CDR3 here is CASKGLAGVLAKNIQYF. The CDR3 DNA sequence: TGTGCCAGCAAGGGACTAGCGGGGGTCTTAGCCAAAAACATTCAGTACTTC. The rearrangement links TRBV7-2 to TRBJ2-4; TRBD2 matches 14 bases. Germline V gives CDR1 SGHTA, CDR2 FQGNSA. Trimming took 7 bases from V and 0 from J; bases not matched to a gene: 5. There are 17 residues in the CDR3. Together with reference TRBV7-2 and TRBJ2-4, the CDR3 gives the full variable domain: GAGVSQSPSNKVTEKGKDVELRCDPISGHTALYWYRQSLGQGLEFLIYFQGNSAPDKSGLPSDRFSAERTGGSVSTLTIQRTQQEDSAVYLCASKGLAGVLAKNIQYFGAGTRLSVL.

CDR3 DNA sequence: TGTGCCTGGAGTGTAATTGGGACAGGGAGTCAGCCCCAGCATTTT. Protein: CAWSVIGTGSQPQHF. This chain connects TRBV30 to TRBJ1-5, with 9 bases that match TRBD1. With V trimmed by 0 bases and J by 6 bases, 6 bases remained unmatched. In germline, CDR1 is GTSNPN, CDR2 SVGIG (reference sequence). CDR3 length: 15 residues. The full variable domain, completed using reference TRBV30 and TRBJ1-5, is SQTIHQWPATLVQPVGSPLSLECTVEGTSNPNLYWYRQAAGRGLQLLFYSVGIGQISSEVPQNLSASRPQDRQFILSSKKLLLSDSGFYLCAWSVIGTGSQPQHFGDGTRLSIL.

The rearrangement joins TRBV5-8 to TRBJ2-7, with a tentative D call TRBD2 (5 bases). Per germline, CDR1 SGHTS and CDR2 YDEGEE. V lost 7 bases to trimming and J lost 10 bases, with 15 bases between them. The CDR3 loop spans 11 amino acids. In nucleotides, the CDR3 is TGTGCCAGCCCCTCGGGTAGCGAACAGTACTTC. This translates into CASPSGSEQYF. The entire variable domain, with the rest obtained from reference TRBV5-8 and TRBJ2-7, is as follows: EAGVTQSPTHLIKTRGQQATLRCSPISGHTSVYWYQQALGLGLQFLLWYDEGEERNRGNFPPRFSGRQFPNYSSELNVNALELEDSALYLCASPSGSEQYFGPGTRLTVT.

The chain recombines TRBV27 with TRBJ1-2; D unresolved. The CDR3 covers 13 residues. In germline, CDR1 is MNHEY, CDR2 SMNVEV (reference sequence). Trimming took off 3 bases at V and 0 bases at J, with 5 bases between the two ends. The CDR3 region has the DNA TGTGCCAGCAGTTTTGTAGCTAACTATGGCTACACCTTC. Encoded protein: CASSFVANYGYTF.

Remarks on this clone: Other DNA sequences in the same sample also yield this CDR3. The chain recombines TRBV18 with TRBJ1-1; D uncertain. This CDR3 spans 13 amino acids. CDR1 is KGHSH and CDR2 is LQKENI in the germline V gene. Deletions cut 2 bases from V and 2 bases from J, with 6 bases between. The CDR3 here is CASSPGGNTEAFF. The CDR3 DNA is TGTGCCAGCTCACCAGGAGGCAACACTGAAGCTTTCTTT.

This chain uses TRBV27 with TRBJ2-1; D remains unclear. V shed 0 bases and J shed 6 bases, with 9 bases lying between them. The CDR3 is 14 residues long. The germline V gene has CDR1 MNHEY and CDR2 SMNVEV (reference sequence). The CDR3 nucleotides are TGTGCCAGCAGTTTATCGCTAGTCGGCAATGAGCAGTTCTTC. Amino acids: CASSLSLVGNEQFF.

This clone was detected once. This chain connects TRBV6-6 to TRBJ1-2, with 8 bases matching TRBD1. The CDR3 totals 13 residues. Per germline, CDR1 MNHNY and CDR2 SVGAGI (reference sequence). J was trimmed by 4 bases and V by 6 bases; bases with no gene match: 4. CDR3 sequence (DNA): TGTGCCAGCAGCAGAACAGGGGGCTATGGCTACACCTTC. Its protein is CASSRTGGYGYTF.

The rearrangement links TRBV4-3 to TRBJ1-6, with D possibly matching TRBD1 (6 bases). V shed 0 bases and J shed 8 bases, with 14 bases lying between them. Germline assignment: CDR1 LGHNA and CDR2 YSLEER. CDR3 length: 16 amino acids. For the CDR3, the DNA is TGCGCCAGCAGCCAAGATTGGGTGGACAGCCATTCACCCCTCCACTTT. It is translated as CASSQDWVDSHSPLHF.

The chain couples TRBV5-4 to TRBJ1-2, with D uncertain. This CDR3 is built from 15 residues. V lost 1 base and J lost 1, with 11 bases in between. Germline CDR1 is SGHNT and CDR2 is YYREEE (reference sequence). The CDR3 here is CASSLPVGVNYGYTF. The CDR3 bases are TGTGCCAGCAGCTTGCCGGTCGGGGTTAACTATGGCTACACCTTC.

The chain links TRBV7-9 to TRBJ2-7; possible D gene TRBD1, 6 bases. This CDR3 is 18 amino acids long. The V and J ends lost 1 base and 2 bases respectively, with 21 bases between them. Germline V gene lookup returns CDR1 SEHNR and CDR2 FQNEAQ (reference sequence). The DNA of the CDR3 is TGTGCCAGCAGCTTAGGGGGTAGGGGGAGCCTCTTCACCTACGAGCAGTACTTC. This codes for CASSLGGRGSLFTYEQYF.

This chain links TRBV10-1 with TRBJ2-3; D gene uncertain. CDR1 WNHNN and CDR2 SYGVQD come from the germline V gene (reference sequence). The CDR3 is made up of 14 amino acids. V dropped 4 bases and J dropped 2 bases, with 10 bases sitting between them. CDR3 DNA sequence: TGCGCCAGCAGTGCAGGCCGTGCCACAGATACGCAGTATTTT. Translated, it gives CASSAGRATDTQYF.

This sequence joins TRBV9 and TRBJ2-3, with D perhaps TRBD2 (6 bases). V was cut by 4 bases and J by 2 bases, with 17 bases left in between. The CDR3 spans 16 residues. Per germline, CDR1 SGDLS and CDR2 YYNGEE. CDR3 coding DNA: TGTGCCAGCAGCACCGGGGGTAGCGACGACACAGATACGCAGTATTTT. It is translated as CASSTGGSDDTDTQYF.

The chain recombines TRBV30 with TRBJ1-4; TRBD1 agrees at 9 bases. Germline CDR1 reads GTSNPN; CDR2 reads SVGIG (reference sequence). This CDR3 is 16 amino acids long. V dropped 8 bases and J dropped 5; count of bases not matched to a gene: 15. The CDR3 DNA is TGTGCCCGTGGAGTGGGACAGGGAGTCGAAAATGAAAAACTGTTTTTT. Its translation: CARGVGQGVENEKLFF.

The chain uses TRBV4-2 and TRBJ2-1, with a tentative D call TRBD2 (5 bases). The CDR3 loop spans 16 amino acids. Between the trimmed V and J ends, which lost 0 bases and 4 bases, there was a span of 13 bases. Germline V gene data show CDR1 as LGHNA and CDR2 as YNFKEQ. The CDR3 spells CASSQDSPSYYNEQFF. DNA for the CDR3: TGTGCCAGCAGCCAAGATTCCCCTAGCTATTACAATGAGCAGTTCTTC.

This chain links TRBV5-1 with TRBJ2-1; either TRBD1 or TRBD2 may supply D (5 bases each). Germline V gene data show CDR1 as SGHRS and CDR2 as YFSETQ. Trimming took off 2 bases at V and 7 bases at J, with 19 bases between the two ends. The CDR3 is 16 residues long. The CDR3 coding sequence is TGCGCCAGCAGCTTCGGGGCGGGTAATTATAGGAATGAGCAGTTCTTC. This translates into CASSFGAGNYRNEQFF.